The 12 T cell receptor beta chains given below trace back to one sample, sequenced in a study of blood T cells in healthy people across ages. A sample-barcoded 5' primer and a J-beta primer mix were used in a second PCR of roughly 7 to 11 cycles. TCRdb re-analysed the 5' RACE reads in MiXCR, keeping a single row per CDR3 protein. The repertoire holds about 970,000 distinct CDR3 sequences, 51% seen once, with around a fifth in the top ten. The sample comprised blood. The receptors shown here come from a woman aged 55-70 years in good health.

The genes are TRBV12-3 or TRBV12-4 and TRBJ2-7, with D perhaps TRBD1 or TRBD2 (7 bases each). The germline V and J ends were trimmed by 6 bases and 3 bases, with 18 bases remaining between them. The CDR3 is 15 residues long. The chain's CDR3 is CASSPDREGGYEQYF. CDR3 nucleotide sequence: TGTGCCAGCAGCCCCGACAGGGAGGGTGGCTACGAGCAGTACTTC.

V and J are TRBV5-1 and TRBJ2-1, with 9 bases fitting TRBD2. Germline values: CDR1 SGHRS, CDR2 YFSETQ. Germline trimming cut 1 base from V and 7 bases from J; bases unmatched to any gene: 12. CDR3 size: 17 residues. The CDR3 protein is CASSLPRGRAGLNEQFF. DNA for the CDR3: TGCGCCAGCAGCTTGCCTCGCGGGAGGGCCGGGCTGAATGAGCAGTTCTTC.

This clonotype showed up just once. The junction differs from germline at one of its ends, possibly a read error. The CDR3 loop reads CASSFSQENYGNTF. The CDR3 DNA is TGTGCCAGCAGCTTTTCCCAGGAGAACTATGGCAACACCTTC. The chain couples TRBV7-2 to TRBJ1-2; D is uncertain. The germline gives CDR1 SGHTA, CDR2 FQGNSA. The length of the CDR3 is 14 residues. Looking up the rest from reference TRBV7-2 and TRBJ1-2 gives the full variable domain: GAGVSQSPSNKVTEKGKDVELRCDPISGHTALYWYRQSLGQGLEFLIYFQGNSAPDKSGLPSDRFSAERTGGSVSTLTIQRTQQEDSAVYLCASSFSQENYGNTFGSGTRLTVV.

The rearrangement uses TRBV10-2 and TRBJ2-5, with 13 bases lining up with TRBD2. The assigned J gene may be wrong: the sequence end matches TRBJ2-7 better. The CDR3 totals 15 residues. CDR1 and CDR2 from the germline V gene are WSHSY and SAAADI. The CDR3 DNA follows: TGCGCCAGCAGTGAGTTACTAGCGGGAGGGTACGAGCAGTACTTC. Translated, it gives CASSELLAGGYEQYF.

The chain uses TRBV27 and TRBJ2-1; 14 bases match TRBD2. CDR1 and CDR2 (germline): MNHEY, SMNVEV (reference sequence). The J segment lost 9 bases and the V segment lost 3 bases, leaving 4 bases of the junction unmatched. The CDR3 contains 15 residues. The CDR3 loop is CASSFETSGRGEQFF. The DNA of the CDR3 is TGTGCCAGCAGTTTCGAGACTAGCGGGAGGGGTGAGCAGTTCTTC.

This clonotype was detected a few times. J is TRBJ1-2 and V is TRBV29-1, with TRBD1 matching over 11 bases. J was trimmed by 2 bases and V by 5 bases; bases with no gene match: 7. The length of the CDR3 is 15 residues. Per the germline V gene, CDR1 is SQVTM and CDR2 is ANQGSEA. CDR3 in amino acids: CSVSPGQGDNYGYTF. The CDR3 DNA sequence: TGCAGCGTTTCCCCGGGACAGGGGGACAACTATGGCTACACCTTC. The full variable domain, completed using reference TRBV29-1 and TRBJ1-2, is SAVISQKPSRDICQRGTSLTIQCQVDSQVTMMFWYRQQPGQSLTLIATANQGSEATYESGFVIDKFPISRPNLTFSTLTVSNMSPEDSSIYLCSVSPGQGDNYGYTFGSGTRLTVV.

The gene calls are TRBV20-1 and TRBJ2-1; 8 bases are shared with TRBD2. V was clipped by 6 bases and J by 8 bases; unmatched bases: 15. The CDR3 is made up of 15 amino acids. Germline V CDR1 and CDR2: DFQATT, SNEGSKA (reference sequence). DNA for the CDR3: TGCAGTGCGGCGCCGGGACTAGGTTTAGTTCATGAGCAGTTCTTC. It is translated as CSAAPGLGLVHEQFF.

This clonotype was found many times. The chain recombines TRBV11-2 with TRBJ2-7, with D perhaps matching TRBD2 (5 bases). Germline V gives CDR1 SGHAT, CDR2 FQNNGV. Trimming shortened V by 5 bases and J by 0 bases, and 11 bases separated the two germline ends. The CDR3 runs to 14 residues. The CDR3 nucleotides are TGTGCCAGCAGCGTGCAGAGCGGCTCCTACGAGCAGTACTTC. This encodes CASSVQSGSYEQYF.

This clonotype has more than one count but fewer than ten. The CDR3: CASSSGTGNVRETQYF. CDR3 nucleotides: TGTGCCAGCAGCTCCGGGACAGGAAACGTACGGGAGACCCAGTACTTC. The V gene is TRBV7-2, the J gene TRBJ2-5, with 8 bases lining up with TRBD1. The CDR3 is 16 amino acids. Unmatched junction bases numbered 12, after V lost 4 bases and J lost 5 bases. Germline V gives CDR1 SGHTA, CDR2 FQGNSA.

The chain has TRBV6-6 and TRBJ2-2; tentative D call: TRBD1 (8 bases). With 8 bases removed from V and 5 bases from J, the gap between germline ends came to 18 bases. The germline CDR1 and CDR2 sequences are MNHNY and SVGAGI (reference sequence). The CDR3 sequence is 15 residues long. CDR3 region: CASGETGEGTGELFF. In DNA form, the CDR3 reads TGTGCCAGCGGGGAGACAGGGGAGGGGACCGGGGAGCTGTTTTTT.

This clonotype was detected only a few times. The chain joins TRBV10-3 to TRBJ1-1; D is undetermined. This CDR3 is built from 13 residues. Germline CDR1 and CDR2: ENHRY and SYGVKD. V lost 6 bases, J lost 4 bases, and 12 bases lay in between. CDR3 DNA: TGTGCCATCAGCGATACTTTGGGCACTGAAGCTTTCTTT. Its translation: CAISDTLGTEAFF.

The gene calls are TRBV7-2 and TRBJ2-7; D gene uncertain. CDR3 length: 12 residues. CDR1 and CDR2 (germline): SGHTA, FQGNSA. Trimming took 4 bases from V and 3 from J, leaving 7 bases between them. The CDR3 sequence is CASSSYRYEQYF. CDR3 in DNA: TGTGCCAGCAGCTCCTATCGCTACGAGCAGTACTTC.